The rows below give T cell receptor beta chains drawn from one sample of a study of blood T cell repertoires in COVID-19. The data were produced by immunoSEQ multiplex PCR, yet TCRdb's version contains in-frame clones alone and is incomplete. The sample contains around 200,000 clones, approximately 90% of which appear only once. The sequenced sample consisted of peripheral blood. The receptors originated from an older man with acute or convalescent COVID-19. Each CDR3 is given with its conserved first and last residue. The D gene is left open where the match is weak. A clone size is listed for some rows: how often the clone was seen (once, few, many), or a class if it is expanded.

clone size,D gene,V gene,J gene,CDR3 protein,CDR3 DNA
-,-,TRBV18,TRBJ2-7,CASSPLGDEQYF,TGTGCCAGCTCACCGTTAGGGGACGAGCAGTACTTC
-,-,TRBV23-1,TRBJ2-1,CASSQHQDSSYNEQFF,TGCGCCAGCAGTCAGCATCAGGACAGCTCCTACAATGAGCAGTTCTTC
-,TRBD1,TRBV2,TRBJ1-6,CASRPTGVNSPLHF,TGTGCCAGCCGTCCCACAGGGGTAAATTCACCCCTCCACTTT
-,-,TRBV28,TRBJ1-5,CASRRPDSSNQPQHF,TGTGCCAGCAGACGGCCTGACAGTAGCAATCAGCCCCAGCATTTT
-,-,TRBV6-4,TRBJ1-2,CASTRGGANYGYTF,TGTGCCAGCACCCGAGGGGGAGCTAACTATGGCTACACCTTC
-,TRBD2,TRBV6-5,TRBJ2-5,CASKLAGGPQGTQYF,TGTGCCAGCAAACTAGCGGGAGGTCCCCAGGGGACCCAGTACTTC
-,TRBD2,TRBV7-2,TRBJ2-1,CASSLEGLAGNNEQFF,TGTGCCAGCAGCTTGGAGGGACTAGCGGGGAACAATGAGCAGTTCTTC
once,-,TRBV9,TRBJ2-3,CASSVGTTTTDTQYF,TGTGCCAGCAGCGTAGGGACTACCACCACAGATACGCAGTATTTT
-,TRBD2,TRBV29-1,TRBJ2-5,CSVEGLAGGPRYQETQYF,TGCAGCGTTGAAGGACTAGCGGGAGGCCCTAGGTACCAAGAGACCCAGTACTTC
-,-,TRBV2,TRBJ1-5,CASSQGRYSNQPQHF,TGTGCCAGCAGTCAGGGCCGGTATAGCAATCAGCCCCAGCATTTT
-,-,TRBV29-1,TRBJ1-1,CSVVSQANTEAFF,TGCAGCGTTGTAAGCCAGGCCAACACTGAAGCTTTCTTT
-,-,TRBV27,TRBJ1-6,CASSFRPLGNSPLHF,TGTGCCAGCAGTTTTAGACCCCTCGGGAATTCACCCCTCCACTTT
once,-,TRBV7-2,TRBJ2-3,CASTSTAGRISTDTQYF,TGTGCCAGCACCTCGACTGCCGGTAGGATAAGCACAGATACGCAGTATTTT
-,-,TRBV4-1,TRBJ2-5,CASSPADSETQYF,TGCGCCAGCAGCCCAGCGGACAGCGAGACCCAGTACTTC
-,TRBD2,TRBV7-2,TRBJ2-5,CASSLVLAGGPGQETQYF,TGTGCCAGCAGCTTAGTGCTAGCGGGAGGGCCAGGGCAAGAGACCCAGTACTTC
-,-,TRBV10-3,TRBJ1-5,CAISLGGVGQPQHF,TGTGCCATCAGCCTGGGGGGGGTCGGTCAGCCCCAGCATTTT
-,TRBD2,TRBV2,TRBJ2-1,CASRERTSGSGEQFF,TGTGCCAGCAGGGAGAGGACTAGCGGGAGTGGTGAGCAGTTCTTC
-,TRBD2,TRBV7-9,TRBJ2-7,CASSPGTGGTIYEQYF,TGTGCCAGCAGCCCGGGGACTGGCGGGACTATTTACGAGCAGTACTTC
-,TRBD1,TRBV19,TRBJ2-5,CASSRGQGKETQYF,TGTGCCAGTAGTAGGGGACAGGGGAAAGAGACCCAGTACTTC
-,TRBD1,TRBV6-1,TRBJ1-1,CASSESSSGGGEAFF,TGTGCCAGCAGTGAAAGTTCGTCAGGGGGCGGTGAAGCTTTCTTT
few,TRBD2,TRBV5-1,TRBJ2-3,CASSLSGGRGTDTQYF,TGCGCCAGCAGCTTGTCCGGCGGGAGGGGAACAGATACGCAGTATTTT
-,TRBD1,TRBV19,TRBJ1-5,CASSRGGDQPQHF,TGTGCCAGTAGTAGAGGGGGCGATCAGCCCCAGCATTTT
-,-,TRBV29-1,TRBJ1-3,CSVEDSYSGNTIYF,TGCAGCGTTGAGGACAGCTACTCTGGAAACACCATATATTTT
-,-,TRBV27,TRBJ2-7,CASSAPGRGAYEQYF,TGTGCCAGCAGTGCCCCGGGCAGGGGCGCCTACGAGCAGTACTTC
-,-,TRBV4-2,TRBJ2-2,CASSQEPSATGWTGELFF,TGTGCCAGCAGCCAAGAACCTTCAGCTACCGGGTGGACCGGGGAGCTGTTTTTT
-,-,TRBV6-4,TRBJ1-3,CASRAGSGNTIYF,TGTGCCAGCAGAGCAGGCAGTGGAAACACCATATATTTT
once,-,TRBV19,TRBJ2-4,CASSIRYQAKNIQYF,TGTGCCAGTAGTATTAGGTATCAGGCTAAAAACATTCAGTACTTC
once,TRBD1,TRBV9,TRBJ1-5,CASSEDRVSQPQHF,TGTGCCAGCAGCGAGGACAGGGTGTCTCAGCCCCAGCATTTT